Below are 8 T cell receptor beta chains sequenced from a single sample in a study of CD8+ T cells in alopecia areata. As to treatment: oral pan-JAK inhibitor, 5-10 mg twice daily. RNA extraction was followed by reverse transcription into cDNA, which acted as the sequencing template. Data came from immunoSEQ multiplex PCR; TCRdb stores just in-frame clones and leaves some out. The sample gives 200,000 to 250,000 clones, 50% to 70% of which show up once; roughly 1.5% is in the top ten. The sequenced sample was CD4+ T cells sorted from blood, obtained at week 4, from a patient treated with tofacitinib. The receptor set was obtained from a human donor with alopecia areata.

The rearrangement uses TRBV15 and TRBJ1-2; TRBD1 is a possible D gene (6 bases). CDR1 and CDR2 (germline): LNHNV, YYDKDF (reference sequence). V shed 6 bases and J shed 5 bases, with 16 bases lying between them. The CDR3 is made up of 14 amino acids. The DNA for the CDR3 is TGTGCCACCAGGAGCTTGGACAGTAGTTATGGCTACACCTTC. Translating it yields CATRSLDSSYGYTF. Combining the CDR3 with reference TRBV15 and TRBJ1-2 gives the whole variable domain DAMVIQNPRYQVTQFGKPVTLSCSQTLNHNVMYWYQQKSSQAPKLLFHYYDKDFNNEADTPDNFQSRRPNTSFCFLDIRSPGLGDTAMYLCATRSLDSSYGYTFGSGTRLTVV.

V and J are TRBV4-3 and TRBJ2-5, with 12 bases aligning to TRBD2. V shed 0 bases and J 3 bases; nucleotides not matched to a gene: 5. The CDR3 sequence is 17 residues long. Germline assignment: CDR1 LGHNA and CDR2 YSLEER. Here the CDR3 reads CASSQDPRTSGEETQYF. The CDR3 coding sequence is TGCGCCAGCAGCCAAGATCCTAGGACTAGCGGGGAAGAGACCCAGTACTTC.

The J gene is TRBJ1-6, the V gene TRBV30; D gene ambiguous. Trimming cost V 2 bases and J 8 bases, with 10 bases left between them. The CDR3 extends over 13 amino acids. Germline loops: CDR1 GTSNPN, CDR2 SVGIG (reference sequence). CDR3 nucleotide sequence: TGTGCCTGGAGTTTAAGGGTGGATTCACCCCTCCACTTT. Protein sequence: CAWSLRVDSPLHF.

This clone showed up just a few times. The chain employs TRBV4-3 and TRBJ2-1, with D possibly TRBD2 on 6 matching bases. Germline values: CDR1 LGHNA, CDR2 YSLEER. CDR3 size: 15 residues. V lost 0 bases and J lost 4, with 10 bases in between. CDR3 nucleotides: TGCGCCAGCAGCCAAGATAAGGGGACTTACAATGAGCAGTTCTTC. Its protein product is CASSQDKGTYNEQFF.

The CDR3: CASSIPTGALYGYTF. The CDR3 region has the DNA TGTGCCAGTAGTATACCGACAGGGGCCCTCTATGGCTACACCTTC. The chain uses TRBV19 and TRBJ1-2; 8 nucleotides align to TRBD1. Trimming removed 2 bases from V and 4 bases from J; junction bases left unmatched: 6. This CDR3 is 15 amino acids long. CDR1 is LNHDA and CDR2 is SQIVND in the germline V gene (reference sequence).

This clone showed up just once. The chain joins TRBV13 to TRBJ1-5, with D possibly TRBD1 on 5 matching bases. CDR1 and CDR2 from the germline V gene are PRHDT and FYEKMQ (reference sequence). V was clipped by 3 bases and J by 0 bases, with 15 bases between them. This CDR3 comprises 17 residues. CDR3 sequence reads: CASSFQGGTYSNQPQHF. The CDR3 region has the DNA TGTGCCAGCAGCTTCCAGGGAGGGACCTATAGCAATCAGCCCCAGCATTTT.

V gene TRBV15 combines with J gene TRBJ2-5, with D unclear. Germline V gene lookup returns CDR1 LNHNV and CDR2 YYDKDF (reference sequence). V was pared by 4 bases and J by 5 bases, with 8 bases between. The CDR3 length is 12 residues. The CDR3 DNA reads TGTGCCACCAGCACGTGGTTGGAGACCCAGTACTTC. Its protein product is CATSTWLETQYF.

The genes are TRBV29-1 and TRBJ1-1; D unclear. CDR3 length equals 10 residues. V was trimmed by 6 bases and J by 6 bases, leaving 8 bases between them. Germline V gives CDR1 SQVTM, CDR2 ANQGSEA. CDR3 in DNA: TGCAGCGTCGCGGGCCCTGAAGCTTTCTTT. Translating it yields CSVAGPEAFF. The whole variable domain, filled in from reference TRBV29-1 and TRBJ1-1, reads SAVISQKPSRDICQRGTSLTIQCQVDSQVTMMFWYRQQPGQSLTLIATANQGSEATYESGFVIDKFPISRPNLTFSTLTVSNMSPEDSSIYLCSVAGPEAFFGQGTRLTVV.